The entry below describes one T cell receptor beta chain. Germline assignment: CDR1 SEHNR and CDR2 FQNEAQ (reference sequence). Losses at the gene ends were 5 bases for V and 10 bases for J; bases not matched to a gene: 9. This CDR3 comprises 14 residues. Using RNA transcripts as the source, TCR beta CDR3 regions were amplified. With the HTBI primer set, the TCR CDR3 went through a first round of RT-PCR. TCRdb re-analysed the multiplex PCR reads in MiXCR, keeping a single row per CDR3 protein. The sample comprises some 530,000 distinct CDR3 sequences, 22% of which are singletons, and about half rests with the top ten. The data originate from a study of T cells in Graves' hyperthyroidism and ophthalmopathy. Ophthalmopathy in the patients scored at least 3 on Clinical Activity Score and at least 4 on NOSPECS grade, lasting under 3 months.

This clonotype originated in a woman aged 70-85 years with Graves' ophthalmopathy. The sequenced sample was blood. The V gene is TRBV7-9, the J gene TRBJ1-4; the match to TRBD1 covers 8 bases. CDR3 sequence reads: CASSPWTGKRKLFF. DNA for the CDR3: TGTGCCAGCAGCCCCTGGACAGGGAAAAGAAAACTGTTTTTT.